The 17 T cell receptor beta chains below come from one sample, sequenced in a study of control samples from healthy donors and cancer patients. The repertoire was sequenced with immunoSEQ multiplex PCR; TCRdb's copy has only in-frame clones and lacks some. The repertoire holds 390,000 or so clones, with 80% to 95% as singletons. The specimen sequenced was PBMCs. These TCRs come from a man aged 40-50 years with head and neck cancer.

The chain employs TRBV7-3 and TRBJ1-4; D ambiguous. This CDR3 region has 15 residues. Looked up from germline, CDR1 is SGHTA and CDR2 is FQGTGA. Trimming removed 5 bases from V and 5 bases from J, with 15 bases in between. CDR3: CASSAPPEVNEKLFF. In nucleotides, the CDR3 is TGTGCCAGCAGCGCCCCCCCCGAGGTCAATGAAAAACTGTTTTTT. The entire variable domain, with the rest obtained from reference TRBV7-3 and TRBJ1-4, is as follows: GAGVSQTPSNKVTEKGKYVELRCDPISGHTALYWYRQSLGQGPEFLIYFQGTGAADDSGLPNDRFFAVRPEGSVSTLKIQRTERGDSAVYLCASSAPPEVNEKLFFGSGTQLSVL.

V is TRBV7-2 and J is TRBJ2-5, with 12 bases aligning to TRBD2. There are 16 residues in the CDR3. CDR1 and CDR2 (germline): SGHTA, FQGNSA. Trimming at V came to 5 bases and at J to 1 base, leaving 5 bases not matched to a gene. The CDR3 loop reads CASSLGTSGPQETQYF. The DNA of the CDR3 is TGTGCCAGCAGCCTGGGGACTAGCGGGCCCCAAGAGACCCAGTACTTC.

V usage is TRBV18 and J usage is TRBJ2-1; D gene ambiguous. Germline V gene sequence: CDR1 KGHSH, CDR2 LQKENI. This CDR3 is 19 amino acids long. Trimming removed 5 bases at V and 4 bases at J, with 27 bases between. DNA of the CDR3: TGTGCCAGCTCATTTATGACTGCGTCCCTCGTGGGAAGATACAATGAGCAGTTCTTC. This gives the protein CASSFMTASLVGRYNEQFF.

The V gene is TRBV27, the J gene TRBJ2-7; 8 positions match TRBD1. J gave up 0 bases and V 5 bases, and 6 bases lay outside the gene matches. Per the germline V gene, CDR1 is MNHEY and CDR2 is SMNVEV (reference sequence). The CDR3 has 15 amino acids. The CDR3 is CASSPRTGSSYEQYF. CDR3 DNA sequence: TGTGCCAGCAGTCCGCGGACAGGGAGCTCCTACGAGCAGTACTTC.

The CDR3 DNA reads TGTGCCAGCAGCAAGGGAACACAATACGAGCAGTACTTC. Protein sequence: CASSKGTQYEQYF. The chain has TRBV6-6 and TRBJ2-7; no clear D. From germline, CDR1 is MNHNY and CDR2 SVGAGI (reference sequence). Deletions cut 6 bases from V and 4 bases from J, with 13 bases between. The CDR3 has 13 amino acids.

As concerns this clone: The sample holds other DNA sequences that translate to the same CDR3. This chain links TRBV27 with TRBJ2-1; 8 bases are shared with TRBD2. Trimming cost V 6 bases and J 0 bases; bases outside gene matches: 4. The germline CDR1 and CDR2 sequences are MNHEY and SMNVEV (reference sequence). The CDR3 has 15 amino acids. The CDR3 region has the DNA TGTGCCAGCAGCCGCGGGAGGAGCTCCTACAATGAGCAGTTCTTC. It encodes CASSRGRSSYNEQFF.

V gene TRBV7-3 combines with J gene TRBJ1-1; 10 bases map to TRBD1. J was trimmed by 0 bases and V by 5 bases; bases with no gene match: 6. The length of the CDR3 is 16 residues. CDR1 is SGHTA, CDR2 FQGTGA, per germline. The CDR3 sequence is CASSQGTGVMNTEAFF. In DNA form, the CDR3 reads TGTGCCAGCAGCCAGGGGACAGGGGTAATGAACACTGAAGCTTTCTTT. The whole variable domain, filled in from reference TRBV7-3 and TRBJ1-1, reads GAGVSQTPSNKVTEKGKYVELRCDPISGHTALYWYRQSLGQGPEFLIYFQGTGAADDSGLPNDRFFAVRPEGSVSTLKIQRTERGDSAVYLCASSQGTGVMNTEAFFGQGTRLTVV.

The sample holds one count of this clone. The rearrangement uses TRBV10-3 and TRBJ2-1; D may match TRBD1 or TRBD2 (6 bases each). The CDR3 has 13 residues. The germline V gene encodes CDR1 ENHRY and CDR2 SYGVKD. The V and J ends lost 0 bases and 10 bases respectively, with 10 bases between them. The CDR3 bases are TGTGCCATCAGTGAGTCAGGGGGGCGCGAGCAGTTCTTC. It translates to CAISESGGREQFF.

The chain uses TRBV5-8 and TRBJ2-7; unclear D gene. Germline CDR1 and CDR2: SGHTS and YDEGEE. The CDR3 covers 16 residues. Between the trimmed V and J ends, which lost 6 bases and 3 bases, there was a span of 22 bases. The CDR3 loop reads CASTSLVGFNDYEQYF. The CDR3 DNA reads as TGTGCCAGCACCTCCTTGGTGGGGTTCAACGACTACGAGCAGTACTTC.

The rearrangement joins TRBV30 to TRBJ1-2, with D possibly TRBD1 on 5 matching bases. Germline V gene lookup returns CDR1 GTSNPN and CDR2 SVGIG (reference sequence). This CDR3 comprises 12 residues. With 3 bases removed from V and 5 bases from J, the gap between germline ends came to 10 bases. The CDR3 nucleotides are TGTGCCTGGAGGGAGGACATTTATGGCTACACCTTC. Its protein is CAWREDIYGYTF. Combining the CDR3 with reference TRBV30 and TRBJ1-2 gives the whole variable domain SQTIHQWPATLVQPVGSPLSLECTVEGTSNPNLYWYRQAAGRGLQLLFYSVGIGQISSEVPQNLSASRPQDRQFILSSKKLLLSDSGFYLCAWREDIYGYTFGSGTRLTVV.

This chain connects TRBV7-9 to TRBJ2-3, with 15 bases lining up with TRBD2. V trimming: 5 bases; J trimming: 6 bases; junction bases outside the gene matches: 6. CDR1 is SEHNR and CDR2 is FQNEAQ in the germline V gene (reference sequence). There are 16 residues in the CDR3. The CDR3 is CASSPRTSGREDTQYF. CDR3 nucleotide sequence: TGTGCCAGCAGCCCTAGGACTAGCGGGAGGGAGGATACGCAGTATTTT.

The gene calls are TRBV24-1 and TRBJ2-1; 11 nucleotides agree with TRBD2. The junction had 11 bases not matched to a gene; V was cut back by 1 base and J by 10 bases. The CDR3 has 17 residues. Germline CDR1 and CDR2: KGHDR and SFDVKD. The CDR3 here is CATSDFGVAGGPEEQFF. The CDR3 DNA reads TGTGCCACCAGTGATTTCGGCGTAGCGGGAGGGCCTGAGGAGCAGTTCTTC.

This chain connects TRBV10-3 to TRBJ2-7; perhaps D is TRBD1 or TRBD2 (5 bases each). CDR1 ENHRY and CDR2 SYGVKD come from the germline V gene. This CDR3 comprises 15 residues. V lost 0 bases to trimming and J lost 2 bases, with 11 bases between them. The CDR3 reads CAISESTQGPYEQYF. DNA of the CDR3: TGTGCCATCAGTGAGTCGACGCAGGGACCCTACGAGCAGTACTTC.

The rearrangement joins TRBV5-1 to TRBJ2-4, with 9 positions matching TRBD2. Germline loops: CDR1 SGHRS, CDR2 YFSETQ. The CDR3 contains 16 residues. With 0 bases clipped from V and 8 bases from J, the junction kept 9 bases outside the gene matches. The CDR3 DNA reads as TGCGCCAGCAGCTTGGCGGTGCGGGAGGGTCGGGACATTCAGTACTTC. Protein product: CASSLAVREGRDIQYF.

CDR3 in amino acids: CASSGFMDRNTEAFF. Written as DNA, the CDR3 is TGTGCCAGCAGCGGATTTATGGACCGGAACACTGAAGCTTTCTTT. The chain carries TRBV25-1 and TRBJ1-1, with D unclear. CDR3 size: 15 residues. Germline loops: CDR1 MGHDK, CDR2 SYGVNS. V was clipped by 6 bases and J by 1 base, with 15 bases between them.

The V gene is TRBV5-4, the J gene TRBJ2-5; the match to TRBD2 covers 11 bases. This CDR3 spans 20 amino acids. In germline, CDR1 is SGHNT, CDR2 YYREEE (reference sequence). With V trimmed by 1 base and J by 1 base, 15 bases remained unmatched. The CDR3 sequence is CASSLSMRGATSGVQETQYF. CDR3 bases: TGTGCCAGCAGCTTGAGTATGCGGGGAGCGACTAGCGGGGTCCAAGAGACCCAGTACTTC.

The V gene is TRBV28, the J gene TRBJ2-7; TRBD2 aligns across 7 bases. Germline V gives CDR1 MDHEN, CDR2 SYDVKM. The CDR3 spans 15 residues. Trimming cost V 6 bases and J 4 bases; bases outside gene matches: 12. For the CDR3, the DNA is TGTGCCAGCAGGTCATTTCGGGACTACTTTTACGAGCAGTACTTC. As protein: CASRSFRDYFYEQYF. Combining the CDR3 with reference TRBV28 and TRBJ2-7 gives the whole variable domain DVKVTQSSRYLVKRTGEKVFLECVQDMDHENMFWYRQDPGLGLRLIYFSYDVKMKEKGDIPEGYSVSREKKERFSLILESASTNQTSMYLCASRSFRDYFYEQYFGPGTRLTVT.